The clone carrying this T cell receptor beta chain was seen many times. Its antigen is not known. The CDR3 extends over 15 amino acids. The ends lost 4 bases at V and 5 bases at J; junction bases unmatched: 6. The germline V gene encodes CDR1 SGHNT and CDR2 YENEEA. Only in-frame clones appear in the TCRdb table, and some are missing; sequencing was by immunoSEQ multiplex PCR. The sample lists about 18,000 clones, less than 30% occurring once. This specimen belongs to a study of sequential checkpoint blockade in melanoma. Study background: About 90 pretreatment tumor DNA samples were TCRβ immunosequenced. General study points: About 30 times likelier clinical benefit followed increased tumor T-cell fraction and clonality.

Treatment given: randomized to nivolumab then ipilimumab (arm A) or the reverse (arm B). The chain has TRBV11-3 and TRBJ2-1; 9 nucleotides align to TRBD1. Sequencing was performed on tumor tissue (inferred from file names), taken from a patient given nivolumab and ipilimumab in sequence. The TCR originated in a human donor with melanoma. The CDR3 spells CASSSTGGRNNEQFF. The CDR3 coding sequence is TGTGCCAGCAGCTCAACAGGGGGCAGAAACAATGAGCAGTTCTTC.